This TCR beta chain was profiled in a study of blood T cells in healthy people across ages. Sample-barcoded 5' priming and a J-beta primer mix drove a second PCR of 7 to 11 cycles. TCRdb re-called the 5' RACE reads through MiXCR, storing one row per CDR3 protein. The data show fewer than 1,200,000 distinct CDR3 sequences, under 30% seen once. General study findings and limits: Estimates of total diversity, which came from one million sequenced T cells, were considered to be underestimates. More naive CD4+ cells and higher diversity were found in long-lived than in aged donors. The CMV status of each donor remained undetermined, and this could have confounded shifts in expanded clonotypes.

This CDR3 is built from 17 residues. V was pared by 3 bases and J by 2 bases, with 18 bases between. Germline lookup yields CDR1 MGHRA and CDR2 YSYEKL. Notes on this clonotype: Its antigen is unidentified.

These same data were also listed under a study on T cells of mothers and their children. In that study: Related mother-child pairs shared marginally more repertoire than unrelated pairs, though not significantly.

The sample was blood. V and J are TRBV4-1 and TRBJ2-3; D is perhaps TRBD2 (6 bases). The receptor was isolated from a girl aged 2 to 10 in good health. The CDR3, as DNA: TGCGCCAGCAGCCAGCGACTAGTTCCATTAGACACAGATACGCAGTATTTT. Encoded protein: CASSQRLVPLDTDTQYF.